Listed below are T cell receptor beta chains from one sample, sequenced in a study of blood T cells in healthy people across ages. TCRdb ran MiXCR on the 5' RACE reads and lists one entry per CDR3 protein. The repertoire holds about 640,000 distinct CDR3 sequences, with around two fifths as singletons. The source material was blood. These receptors came from a man at least 80 years old in good health. CDR3s include the opening cysteine and the closing phenylalanine or tryptophan. D genes are given only for firm matches. The listing skips clone size in some rows; elsewhere it reads once, few, many or a size class.

few | TRBJ2-1 | NA | TRBV9 | TGTGCCAGCAGCGGGGGAGGCGGCCCCTCCAATGAGCAGTTCTTC | CASSGGGGPSNEQFF
NA | TRBJ2-5 | NA | TRBV7-9 | TGTGCCAGCAGCTTACTACAGGCTAGCGAGACCCAGTACTTC | CASSLLQASETQYF
NA | TRBJ2-3 | NA | TRBV7-9 | TGTGCCCCGGGTGGGGTTCATACGCAGTATTTT | CAPGGVHTQYF
few | TRBJ2-4 | TRBD2 | TRBV9 | TGTGCCAGCAGCGAGGGACTAGCGGGAGGTTTAGCCAAAAACATTCAGTACTTC | CASSEGLAGGLAKNIQYF
few | TRBJ2-7 | TRBD1 | TRBV11-2 | TGTGCCAGCAGCTTAGGGTTTAAAGCAGGGGGCTTTGGCGAGCAGTACTTC | CASSLGFKAGGFGEQYF
many | TRBJ2-7 | TRBD2 | TRBV5-1 | TGTGCCAGCAGTTTCACCAGCGGGGGTACCTACGAGCAGTACTTC | CASSFTSGGTYEQYF
many | TRBJ2-7 | TRBD1 | TRBV6-1 | TGTGCCAGCAGTGTGAGACAGGGGTGGAACGAGCAGTACTTC | CASSVRQGWNEQYF
NA | TRBJ2-3 | TRBD2 | TRBV28 | TGTGCCAGCAGTGCGACCGGGACTAGCGGGAGTGGAACAGATACGCAGTATTTT | CASSATGTSGSGTDTQYF
few | TRBJ2-3 | TRBD1 | TRBV3-1 | TGTGCCAGCAGCCAAGATCCGGGGACAGGCACAGATACTCAGTATTTT | CASSQDPGTGTDTQYF
few | TRBJ1-5 | NA | TRBV7-2 | TGTGCCAGCAGCTTAGGAAGAAGGTACAATCAGCCCCAGCATTTT | CASSLGRRYNQPQHF
few | TRBJ2-5 | NA | TRBV12-3/TRBV12-4 | TGTGCCAGCACCTCAAACGGGGGGCAGGTAAAGACCCAGTACTTC | CASTSNGGQVKTQYF
NA | TRBJ2-1 | NA | TRBV29-1 | TGCAGCGTTGGAATCGGGATTGGGAATGAGCAGTTCTTC | CSVGIGIGNEQFF
NA | TRBJ1-4 | NA | TRBV29-1 | TGCAGCGTTGAAGGGATCTCTTCGGGTGAAAAACTGTTTTTT | CSVEGISSGEKLFF
NA | TRBJ1-5 | NA | TRBV2 | TGTGCCAGCAGTGATAACAGGGGCAATCAGCCCCAGCATTTT | CASSDNRGNQPQHF
NA | TRBJ2-5 | NA | TRBV20-1 | TGCAGTGCTAGAGGTCCCCCTTTCCAAGAGACCCAGTACTTC | CSARGPPFQETQYF
NA | TRBJ1-2 | NA | TRBV6-6 | TGTGCCAGCAGGGACCAGGGATCTCGCGGCTACACCTTC | CASRDQGSRGYTF
many | TRBJ2-3 | NA | TRBV27 | TGTGCCAGCAGCCGGCAGGGGGGGATCACAGATACGCAGTATTTT | CASSRQGGITDTQYF
many | TRBJ1-1 | NA | TRBV7-2 | TGTGCCAGCAGCCTGGGACAAGTCAACACTGAAGCTTTCTTT | CASSLGQVNTEAFF
few | TRBJ2-3 | TRBD2 | TRBV27 | TGTGCCAGCAGTTCCGTTGGGACTAAAGCATTTCTTGATACGCAGTATTTT | CASSSVGTKAFLDTQYF
NA | TRBJ2-7 | TRBD2 | TRBV5-1 | TGCGCCAGCAGCTTGAACAGAGCGGGAGTTAGCGAGCAGTACTTC | CASSLNRAGVSEQYF
NA | TRBJ2-1 | TRBD2 | TRBV20-1 | TGCAGTGCTAGTTCGGGACTATACGGGACGAATGAGCAGTTCTTC | CSASSGLYGTNEQFF
few | TRBJ2-5 | NA | TRBV6-1 | TGTGCCAGCAATAGGCAGCAAGAGACCCAGTACTTC | CASNRQQETQYF
NA | TRBJ2-1 | TRBD2 | TRBV4-1 | TGCGCCAGCAGCCAAGAACAGCGGGGGGTCTACAATGAGCAGTTCTTC | CASSQEQRGVYNEQFF
NA | TRBJ1-6 | NA | TRBV30 | TGTGCCTGGAGTCGGGGTACCCAAGTTATGACCCTCCACTTT | CAWSRGTQVMTLHF
NA | TRBJ2-5 | NA | TRBV28 | TGTGCCAGCACCTCACTCCTCGCCGGGAAGGAGACCCAGTACTTC | CASTSLLAGKETQYF
NA | TRBJ1-1 | TRBD1 | TRBV14 | TGTGCCAGCAGCCAGCAGACAGGGCTTGGTAGGGCTTTCTTT | CASSQQTGLGRAFF
NA | TRBJ1-2 | TRBD1 | TRBV7-9 | TGTGCCAACAGCGCCTCTGACAGGGCTCTCTATGGCTACACCTTC | CANSASDRALYGYTF
NA | TRBJ1-1 | TRBD1 | TRBV7-8 | TGTGCCAGCAGCTCGGGACAGCTGAACACTGAAGCTTTCTTT | CASSSGQLNTEAFF
NA | TRBJ2-1 | NA | TRBV24-1 | TGTGCCACCAGTGATTTGTCAGGGTCGGTGCGGTCCCTCATTGAGCAGTTCTTC | CATSDLSGSVRSLIEQFF
NA | TRBJ1-1 | TRBD1 | TRBV29-1 | TGCAGCGTGAAAACCGGGACAGGTCGTCTCGCTTTCTTT | CSVKTGTGRLAFF
NA | TRBJ2-1 | TRBD2 | TRBV18 | TGTGCTAGCTCATCTTTGTCCGGGACTAGCGGGAGGCAGTACAATGAGCAGTTCTTC | CASSSLSGTSGRQYNEQFF
few | TRBJ2-3 | TRBD2 | TRBV7-2 | TGTGCCAGCAGCTTACAGCGGGGGTCAGATACGCAGTATTTT | CASSLQRGSDTQYF
few | TRBJ2-2 | TRBD2 | TRBV11-2 | TGTGCCAGCAGCCCATCGACCGGGACTAGCGGGGGGGCATGGACCGGGGAGCTGTTTTTT | CASSPSTGTSGGAWTGELFF
once | TRBJ1-3 | NA | TRBV4-3 | TGCGCCAGCAGCCAAGAGAGACCTGGCCCTACATACTCTGGAAACACCATATATTTT | CASSQERPGPTYSGNTIYF
NA | TRBJ1-2 | NA | TRBV5-1 | TGCGCCAGCAGCTCGGCTCGGGGGGCAGATGGCTACACCTTC | CASSSARGADGYTF
few | TRBJ1-5 | NA | TRBV20-1 | TGCAGTGCTAGAGAGTCGGTAGCAGGTCAGCCCCAGCATTTT | CSARESVAGQPQHF
NA | TRBJ2-3 | TRBD1 | TRBV25-1 | TGTGCCAGCAGTCGAGACAGGGGCCGCCAGGGAGATACGCAGTATTTT | CASSRDRGRQGDTQYF
many | TRBJ2-3 | TRBD2 | TRBV27 | TGTGCCAGCAGTTTCCTAGCGGGGGGAATGGATACGCAGTATTTT | CASSFLAGGMDTQYF
NA | TRBJ2-7 | TRBD2 | TRBV11-2 | TGTGCCAGCAGCCGTCTCGGTGGTGGCGGGAGACCCCAGAACGAGCAGTACTTC | CASSRLGGGGRPQNEQYF
few | TRBJ2-2 | TRBD2 | TRBV6-2/TRBV6-3 | TGTGCCAGCAGTCACGGGACTATCGCGAACACCGGGGAGCTGTTTTTT | CASSHGTIANTGELFF
few | TRBJ2-3 | NA | TRBV5-4 | TGTGCCAGCAGCTCCATCACAGATACGCAGTATTTT | CASSSITDTQYF